The clone carrying this TCR beta chain was recorded only once. No antigen is known for it. V shed 5 bases and J shed 5 bases, with 10 bases lying between them. The germline V gene encodes CDR1 LNHDA and CDR2 SQIVND (reference sequence). The CDR3 runs to 14 residues. The PCR was carried out with 60 Vbeta primers and 13 Jbeta primers. The table came from immunoSEQ multiplex PCR; TCRdb's copy has only in-frame clones and leaves some out. The table has approximately 190,000 clones, approximately 82% seen once; the top ten hold around 2.1%. The entry originates in a study of cytomegalovirus exposure and HLA in healthy donors. Study outcomes and limitations: TCR beta sequences numbering 16,951 were associated with HLA alleles at 0.05 false discovery rate in a later analysis. In a later analysis, a genetic analysis reported fewer productive-TCR N-insertions in an Asian-associated ancestry cluster than the cohort average.

The TCR originated in a woman in her late teens or twenties in good health and CMV-seropositive. The V gene is TRBV19, the J gene TRBJ1-6; D is perhaps TRBD1 (6 bases). The specimen sequenced was PBMCs. The CDR3 DNA sequence: TGTGCCAGTAGTCAAGACAGGAATAATTCACCCCTCCACTTT. Protein: CASSQDRNNSPLHF.